The T cell receptor (beta chain) under discussion was sequenced for a study of cytomegalovirus exposure and HLA in healthy donors. Study-level findings and limits: Most TCR sequences were rare, but some public TCRs occurred in many donors.

Sequencing used immunoSEQ multiplex PCR; TCRdb keeps in-frame clones, though not all of them. The data show a few hundred thousand clones, over 75% seen once. Germline trimming cut 6 bases from V and 0 bases from J; bases unmatched to any gene: 4. Germline CDR1 WSHSY, CDR2 SAAADI. The CDR3 is 14 residues long. Comments on this clone: Its specificity is unknown.

What was sequenced was PBMCs. V is TRBV10-2 and J is TRBJ1-2; 7 nucleotides agree with TRBD1. The origin of this receptor is a man aged 25 to 45 in good health and CMV-seronegative. The CDR3 sequence: CASSQQGSNYGYTF. The CDR3, as DNA: TGCGCCAGCAGCCAACAGGGGTCTAACTATGGCTACACCTTC.